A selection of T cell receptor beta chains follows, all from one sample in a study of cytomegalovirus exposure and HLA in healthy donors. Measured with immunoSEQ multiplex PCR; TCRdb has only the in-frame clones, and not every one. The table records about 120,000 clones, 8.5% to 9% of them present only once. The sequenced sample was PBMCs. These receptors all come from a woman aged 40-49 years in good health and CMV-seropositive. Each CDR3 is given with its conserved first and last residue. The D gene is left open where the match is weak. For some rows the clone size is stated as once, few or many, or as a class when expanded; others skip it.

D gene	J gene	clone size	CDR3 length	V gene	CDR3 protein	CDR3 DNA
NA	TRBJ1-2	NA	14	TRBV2	CASSVLSENYGYTF	TGTGCCAGCAGTGTCCTTTCAGAAAACTATGGCTACACCTTC
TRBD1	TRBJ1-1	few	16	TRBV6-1	CASSEKETGGNTEAFF	TGTGCCAGCAGTGAAAAGGAGACAGGGGGGAACACTGAAGCTTTCTTT
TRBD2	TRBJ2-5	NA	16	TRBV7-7	CASSSLSGGARETQYF	TGTGCCAGCAGCTCCCTCAGCGGGGGGGCGAGAGAGACCCAGTACTTC
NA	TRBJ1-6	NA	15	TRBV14	CASSQLRQGNSPLHF	TGTGCCAGCAGCCAACTCCGGCAGGGGAATTCACCCCTCCACTTT
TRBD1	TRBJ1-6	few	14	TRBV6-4	CASSRDRGNSPLHF	TGTGCCAGCAGTAGGGACAGGGGTAATTCACCCCTCCACTTT
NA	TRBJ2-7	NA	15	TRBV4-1	CASSQDVQVSYEQYF	TGCGCCAGCAGCCAAGATGTACAGGTTTCCTACGAGCAGTACTTC
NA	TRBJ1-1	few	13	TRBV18	CASSPNGNTEAFF	TGTGCCAGCTCCCCGAACGGTAACACTGAAGCTTTCTTT
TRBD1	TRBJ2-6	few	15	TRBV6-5	CASVGQLSGANVLTF	TGTGCCAGCGTGGGACAGCTCTCTGGGGCCAACGTCCTGACTTTC
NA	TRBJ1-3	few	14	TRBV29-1	CSAEGQEGGNTIYF	TGCAGCGCCGAGGGACAAGAAGGGGGAAACACCATATATTTT
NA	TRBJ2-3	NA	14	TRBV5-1	CASSPPGGTDTQYF	TGCGCCAGCAGCCCCCCAGGGGGGACAGATACGCAGTATTTT
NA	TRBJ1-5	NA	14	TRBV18	CASSQGNSNQPQHF	TGTGCCAGCTCACAGGGGAATAGCAATCAGCCCCAGCATTTT
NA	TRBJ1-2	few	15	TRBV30	CAWSVGIRVNYGYTF	TGTGCCTGGAGTGTAGGTATCAGGGTGAACTATGGCTACACCTTC
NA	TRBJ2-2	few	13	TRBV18	CASLPQGGGELFF	TGTGCCAGCTTACCACAGGGAGGCGGGGAGCTGTTTTTT
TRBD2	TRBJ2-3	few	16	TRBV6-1	CASSERGGQGLDTQYF	TGTGCCAGCAGTGAACGCGGGGGGCAGGGTCTAGATACGCAGTATTTT
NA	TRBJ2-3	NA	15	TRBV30	CAWRPAPGYTDTQYF	TGTGCCTGGAGGCCAGCCCCGGGATACACAGATACGCAGTATTTT
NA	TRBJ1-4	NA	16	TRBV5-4	CASSLGPTATNEKLFF	TGTGCCAGCAGCTTGGGCCCTACGGCAACTAATGAAAAACTGTTTTTT
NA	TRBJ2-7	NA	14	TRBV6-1	CASSLGGTDYERYF	TGTGCCAGCAGTTTAGGAGGGACGGATTACGAGCGGTACTTC
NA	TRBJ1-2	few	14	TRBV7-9	CASSLATVNYGYTF	TGTGCCAGCAGCTTAGCGACAGTTAACTATGGCTACACCTTC
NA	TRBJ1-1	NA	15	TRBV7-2	CASRSRGGRVTEAFF	TGTGCCAGCAGATCAAGGGGGGGAAGGGTCACTGAAGCTTTCTTT
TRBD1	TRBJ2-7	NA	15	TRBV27	CASRSYQRDSYEQYF	TGTGCCAGCAGAAGCTACCAACGGGACAGCTACGAGCAGTACTTC
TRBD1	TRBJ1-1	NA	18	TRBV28	CASSLRFGTGEMNTEAFF	TGTGCCAGCAGTTTAAGGTTTGGAACAGGGGAGATGAACACTGAAGCTTTCTTT
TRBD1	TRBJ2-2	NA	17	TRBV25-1	CASSEYGKGAGTGELFF	TGTGCCAGCAGTGAATACGGGAAGGGGGCGGGTACCGGGGAGCTGTTTTTT
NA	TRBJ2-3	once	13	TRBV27	CASGLVYTDTQYF	TGTGCCAGCGGTTTAGTATACACAGATACGCAGTATTTT
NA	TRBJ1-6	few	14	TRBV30	CAWSVEGRNSPLHF	TGTGCCTGGAGTGTGGAAGGGAGAAATTCACCCCTCCACTTT
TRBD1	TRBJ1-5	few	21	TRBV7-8	CASTLRPWTGSSTSGNQPQHF	TGTGCCAGCACCCTTCGTCCATGGACAGGAAGCTCCACTTCCGGCAATCAGCCCCAGCATTTT
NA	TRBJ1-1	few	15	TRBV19	CASSIDLPGNTEAFF	TGTGCCAGTAGTATAGATCTCCCAGGGAACACTGAAGCTTTCTTT
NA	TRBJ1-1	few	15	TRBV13	CASSLALGQNTEAFF	TGTGCCAGCAGCTTAGCCCTGGGACAGAACACTGAAGCTTTCTTT
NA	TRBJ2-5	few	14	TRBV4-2	CASSQDRGALIQYF	TGTGCCAGCAGCCAAGATCGCGGGGCCCTCATCCAGTACTTC
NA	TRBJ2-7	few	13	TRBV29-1	CSVAAASSYEQYF	TGCAGCGTTGCAGCGGCGAGCTCCTACGAGCAGTACTTC
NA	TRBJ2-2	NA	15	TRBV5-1	CASTRRGATTGELFF	TGCGCCAGCACGAGGAGGGGAGCGACGACCGGGGAGCTGTTTTTT
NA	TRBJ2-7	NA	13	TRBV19	CASSTPVTSEQYF	TGTGCCAGTAGTACCCCTGTAACAAGCGAGCAGTACTTC
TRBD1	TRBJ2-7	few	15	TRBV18	CASSPGTGARYEQYF	TGTGCCAGCTCCCCCGGGACAGGGGCCCGCTACGAGCAGTACTTC
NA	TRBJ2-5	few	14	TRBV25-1	CASSELGAGETQYF	TGTGCCAGCAGTGAATTAGGGGCTGGGGAGACCCAGTACTTC
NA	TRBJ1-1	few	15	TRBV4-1	CASSQGDRFGSEAFF	TGCGCCAGCAGCCAAGGAGACAGGTTTGGGAGTGAAGCTTTCTTT
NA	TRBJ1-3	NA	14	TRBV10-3	CAIKQEVSGNTIYF	TGTGCCATCAAGCAGGAGGTATCTGGAAACACCATATATTTT
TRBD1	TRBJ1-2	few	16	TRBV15	CATSRDLRQGAKGYTF	TGTGCCACCAGCAGAGATTTGAGACAGGGGGCGAAGGGCTACACCTTC
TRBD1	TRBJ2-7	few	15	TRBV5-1	CASTPFGQGNGEQYF	TGCGCCAGCACCCCGTTCGGACAGGGGAACGGCGAGCAGTACTTC
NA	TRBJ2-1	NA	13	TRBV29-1	CSSRGGIYNEQFF	TGCAGCTCAAGGGGGGGAATTTACAATGAGCAGTTCTTC
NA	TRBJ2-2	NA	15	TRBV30	CAWSTASRNTGELFF	TGTGCCTGGAGTACCGCTAGCAGGAACACCGGGGAGCTGTTTTTT
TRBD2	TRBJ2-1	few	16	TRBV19	CASSIAGTSAYNEQFF	TGTGCCAGTAGTATAGCGGGGACTAGCGCCTACAATGAGCAGTTCTTC
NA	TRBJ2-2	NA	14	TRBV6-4	CASSREENTGELFF	TGTGCCAGCAGTCGAGAAGAAAACACCGGGGAGCTGTTTTTT
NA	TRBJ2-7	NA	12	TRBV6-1	CASGASANEQYF	TGTGCCAGCGGGGCCAGCGCGAACGAGCAGTACTTC
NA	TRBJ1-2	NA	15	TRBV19	CASSGRDTPNYGYTF	TGTGCCAGTAGTGGGAGGGACACCCCTAACTATGGCTACACCTTC
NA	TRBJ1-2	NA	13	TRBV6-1	CASSESRAHGYTF	TGTGCCAGCAGTGAAAGCAGGGCACATGGCTACACCTTC
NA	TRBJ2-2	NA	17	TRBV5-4	CASSYPGAASNTGELFF	TGTGCCAGCAGCTACCCAGGAGCGGCCTCGAACACCGGGGAGCTGTTTTTT
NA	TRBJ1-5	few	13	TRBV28	CASIKSQGQPQHF	TGTGCCAGCATAAAGTCTCAGGGACAGCCCCAGCATTTT
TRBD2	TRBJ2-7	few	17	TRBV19	CATRSGLAGALSYEQYF	TGTGCCACCCGAAGTGGACTAGCGGGGGCCCTCTCCTACGAGCAGTACTTC